The rows below give T cell receptor beta chains drawn from one sample of a study of blood T cell repertoires in COVID-19. The method was immunoSEQ multiplex PCR; TCRdb's version includes in-frame clones alone and lacks a portion of them. The sample yields 180,000 or so clones, around 84% seen once. The sequenced sample consisted of peripheral blood. These receptors were collected from a woman between 65 and 79 years old with COVID-19, enrolled during active disease. The CDR3 runs from the conserved cysteine through the conserved F or W. D genes are given only for firm matches. The size field is filled for only some rows; it gives once, few, many or a size class.

size: .; J: TRBJ1-4; V: TRBV7-9; D: .; CDR3: CASSLRAFYGESEKLFF; DNA: TGTGCCAGCAGCTTACGGGCATTTTATGGGGAGTCTGAAAAACTGTTTTTT
size: .; J: TRBJ1-4; V: TRBV27; D: .; CDR3: CASSYAGELVDNEKLFF; DNA: TGTGCCAGCAGTTACGCGGGGGAACTAGTCGATAATGAAAAACTGTTTTTT
size: .; J: TRBJ2-1; V: TRBV18; D: TRBD2; CDR3: CASSSGLAGNYNEQFF; DNA: TGTGCCAGCTCATCGGGACTAGCGGGGAACTACAATGAGCAGTTCTTC
size: few; J: TRBJ2-1; V: TRBV13; D: .; CDR3: CASSLVAGSSYNEQFF; DNA: TGTGCCAGCAGCTTAGTTGCGGGGAGCTCCTACAATGAGCAGTTCTTC
size: .; J: TRBJ1-1; V: TRBV24-1; D: TRBD1; CDR3: CATSDSRQGARSAFF; DNA: TGTGCCACCAGTGATTCCCGACAGGGGGCCCGCTCAGCTTTCTTT
size: few; J: TRBJ2-2; V: TRBV27; D: .; CDR3: CASSWVRQAGELFF; DNA: TGTGCCAGCAGTTGGGTCCGACAGGCCGGGGAGCTGTTTTTT
size: once; J: TRBJ2-3; V: TRBV18; D: TRBD1; CDR3: CASGQGTDTQYF; DNA: TGTGCCAGCGGACAGGGAACAGATACGCAGTATTTT
size: .; J: TRBJ2-3; V: TRBV19; D: TRBD2; CDR3: CASSISGDVDTQYF; DNA: TGTGCCAGTAGTATTAGCGGGGACGTAGATACGCAGTATTTT
size: few; J: TRBJ2-7; V: TRBV5-6; D: TRBD1; CDR3: CASSLGTGGSYEQYF; DNA: TGTGCCAGCAGCCTAGGGACAGGGGGCTCCTACGAGCAGTACTTC
size: once; J: TRBJ2-3; V: TRBV6-5; D: .; CDR3: CASSRELFTDTQYF; DNA: TGTGCCAGCAGCCGGGAACTATTCACAGATACGCAGTATTTT
size: .; J: TRBJ2-7; V: TRBV6-5; D: TRBD1; CDR3: CASSYSFLRGWDEQYF; DNA: TGTGCCAGCAGTTACTCGTTTCTCAGGGGGTGGGACGAGCAGTACTTC
size: .; J: TRBJ1-1; V: TRBV2; D: TRBD1; CDR3: CASSDPRDRANTEAFF; DNA: TGTGCCAGCAGTGACCCTCGGGACAGGGCGAACACTGAAGCTTTCTTT
size: .; J: TRBJ1-1; V: TRBV5-4; D: .; CDR3: CASSSSLPGNTEAFF; DNA: TGTGCCAGCAGCTCTTCTCTCCCCGGGAACACTGAAGCTTTCTTT
size: .; J: TRBJ1-5; V: TRBV12-3/TRBV12-4; D: .; CDR3: CASSRGYNQPQHF; DNA: TGTGCCAGCAGTAGGGGATACAATCAGCCCCAGCATTTT
size: few; J: TRBJ1-2; V: TRBV27; D: .; CDR3: CASSLRSANYGYTF; DNA: TGTGCCAGCAGTTTACGGAGCGCAAACTATGGCTACACCTTC
size: few; J: TRBJ1-1; V: TRBV6-5; D: .; CDR3: CASTTTRTRTEAFF; DNA: TGTGCCAGCACCACTACACGGACTAGGACTGAAGCTTTCTTT
size: .; J: TRBJ2-3; V: TRBV6-5; D: .; CDR3: CASKIDNTDTQYF; DNA: TGTGCCAGCAAAATAGACAACACAGATACGCAGTATTTT
size: .; J: TRBJ1-1; V: TRBV28; D: .; CDR3: CASSSPHRSGWEEAFF; DNA: TGTGCCAGCAGTTCGCCCCACAGGTCGGGTTGGGAAGAAGCTTTCTTT
size: .; J: TRBJ1-2; V: TRBV12-3/TRBV12-4; D: .; CDR3: CASSPGSYGYTF; DNA: TGTGCCAGCAGCCCCGGGTCCTATGGCTACACCTTC
size: .; J: TRBJ2-3; V: TRBV6-2/TRBV6-3; D: .; CDR3: CASSYARLTDTQYF; DNA: TGTGCCAGCAGTTATGCGCGTCTCACAGATACGCAGTATTTT
size: few; J: TRBJ2-1; V: TRBV28; D: .; CDR3: CASFPIGGSYNEQFF; DNA: TGTGCCAGTTTCCCGATCGGGGGCTCCTACAATGAGCAGTTCTTC
size: .; J: TRBJ2-7; V: TRBV14; D: TRBD1; CDR3: CASSLPLGGTGSQGDF; DNA: TGTGCCAGCAGCCTCCCCCTGGGGGGGACAGGGAGTCAGGGGGACTTC
size: .; J: TRBJ2-7; V: TRBV7-9; D: .; CDR3: CASSGRLSGTYTYEQYF; DNA: TGTGCCAGCAGCGGGCGGCTTTCCGGGACTTACACCTACGAGCAGTACTTC
size: few; J: TRBJ1-4; V: TRBV2; D: .; CDR3: CASSGTMNEKLFF; DNA: TGTGCCAGCAGCGGGACAATGAATGAAAAACTGTTTTTT
size: .; J: TRBJ2-2; V: TRBV19; D: .; CDR3: CASSMSGPNTGELFF; DNA: TGTGCCAGTAGTATGAGCGGGCCGAACACCGGGGAGCTGTTTTTT
size: .; J: TRBJ2-1; V: TRBV19; D: .; CDR3: CASSRRSLIKRIYNEQFF; DNA: TGTGCCAGTAGTCGTCGCTCCCTTATTAAGAGGATTTACAATGAGCAGTTCTTC
size: .; J: TRBJ2-1; V: TRBV4-1; D: .; CDR3: CASSQGAARSYNEQFF; DNA: TGCGCCAGCAGCCAAGGAGCAGCGAGGTCCTACAATGAGCAGTTCTTC
size: few; J: TRBJ2-2; V: TRBV5-4; D: .; CDR3: CASSFIGGGAGELFF; DNA: TGTGCCAGCAGCTTCATCGGGGGTGGGGCCGGGGAGCTGTTTTTT
size: .; J: TRBJ2-2; V: TRBV28; D: .; CDR3: CASSGQRGGELFF; DNA: TGTGCCAGCAGCGGACAGCGTGGGGGGGAGCTGTTTTTT
size: .; J: TRBJ1-2; V: TRBV19; D: .; CDR3: CASSIEFRGYTF; DNA: TGTGCCAGTAGTATAGAATTCCGGGGCTACACCTTC
size: .; J: TRBJ1-5; V: TRBV6-5; D: TRBD1; CDR3: CASKDRAVEPQHF; DNA: TGTGCCAGCAAAGACAGGGCGGTAGAGCCCCAGCATTTT
size: .; J: TRBJ1-5; V: TRBV28; D: TRBD1; CDR3: CASSFRGISNQPQHF; DNA: TGTGCCAGCAGTTTCAGGGGGATTAGCAATCAGCCCCAGCATTTT
size: few; J: TRBJ2-3; V: TRBV3-1/TRBV3-2; D: TRBD2; CDR3: CASSPRWTSGSTDTQYF; DNA: TGTGCCAGCAGCCCCAGGTGGACTAGCGGTAGCACAGATACGCAGTATTTT
size: .; J: TRBJ2-7; V: TRBV27; D: TRBD2; CDR3: CASSLVSGSYEQYF; DNA: TGTGCCAGCAGTTTAGTTAGCGGGAGCTACGAGCAGTACTTC
size: .; J: TRBJ2-6; V: TRBV7-8; D: .; CDR3: CASSLVGVNSGANVLTF; DNA: TGTGCCAGCAGCTTAGTAGGGGTTAACTCTGGGGCCAACGTCCTGACTTTC
size: many; J: TRBJ1-1; V: TRBV19; D: .; CDR3: CASRVTGLINTEAFF; DNA: TGTGCCAGTAGAGTAACTGGACTTATTAACACTGAAGCTTTCTTT
size: .; J: TRBJ2-7; V: TRBV9; D: TRBD2; CDR3: CASSPGGGVRDEQYF; DNA: TGTGCCAGCAGCCCGGGAGGGGGTGTGAGGGACGAGCAGTACTTC
size: .; J: TRBJ2-2; V: TRBV7-6; D: TRBD1; CDR3: CASSFTGTGSTGELFF; DNA: TGTGCCAGCAGCTTCACCGGGACAGGGTCCACCGGGGAGCTGTTTTTT
size: .; J: TRBJ2-1; V: TRBV15; D: .; CDR3: CATSRDQGAYNEQFF; DNA: TGTGCCACCAGCAGAGATCAGGGTGCCTACAATGAGCAGTTCTTC
size: .; J: TRBJ1-5; V: TRBV20-1; D: .; CDR3: CSASPSEPQHF; DNA: TGCAGTGCTAGCCCTAGTGAGCCCCAGCATTTT
size: .; J: TRBJ1-6; V: TRBV27; D: .; CDR3: CASSLSRDTNNSPLHF; DNA: TGTGCCAGCAGTTTATCACGGGACACCAATAATTCACCCCTCCACTTT
size: .; J: TRBJ1-2; V: TRBV6-6; D: TRBD1; CDR3: CASSTLTGLSYGYTF; DNA: TGTGCCAGCAGTACCTTGACAGGGCTCAGCTATGGCTACACCTTC
size: .; J: TRBJ1-2; V: TRBV6-5; D: .; CDR3: CASRGDSYGYTF; DNA: TGTGCCAGCAGAGGAGACAGCTATGGCTACACCTTC
size: .; J: TRBJ2-7; V: TRBV7-6; D: TRBD2; CDR3: CASSAAALAGGRYEQYF; DNA: TGTGCCAGCAGCGCAGCAGCACTAGCGGGAGGAAGGTACGAGCAGTACTTC
size: .; J: TRBJ2-3; V: TRBV3-1/TRBV3-2; D: TRBD2; CDR3: CASSQETSGTDTQYF; DNA: TGTGCCAGCAGCCAAGAGACTAGCGGCACAGATACGCAGTATTTT
size: .; J: TRBJ2-3; V: TRBV9; D: .; CDR3: CASSPRLLRGDTQYF; DNA: TGTGCCAGCAGCCCGAGACTGTTGCGGGGAGATACGCAGTATTTT
size: .; J: TRBJ2-1; V: TRBV18; D: .; CDR3: CASSPETYYNEQFF; DNA: TGTGCCAGCTCACCGGAGACTTACTACAATGAGCAGTTCTTC
size: .; J: TRBJ1-1; V: TRBV27; D: .; CDR3: CASTSGGVDTEAFF; DNA: TGTGCCAGCACATCGGGGGGGGTGGACACTGAAGCTTTCTTT
size: .; J: TRBJ1-2; V: TRBV19; D: .; CDR3: CASSHATGYTF; DNA: TGTGCCAGTAGTCATGCGACAGGCTACACCTTC
size: few; J: TRBJ1-5; V: TRBV6-2/TRBV6-3; D: TRBD1; CDR3: CASSSTDRDFQPQHF; DNA: TGTGCCAGCAGCTCTACCGACAGGGACTTTCAGCCCCAGCATTTT
size: .; J: TRBJ1-4; V: TRBV5-1; D: TRBD1; CDR3: CASSLEGGEGKLFF; DNA: TGCGCCAGCAGCTTGGAAGGGGGCGAAGGAAAACTGTTTTTT
size: .; J: TRBJ2-5; V: TRBV5-5; D: TRBD1; CDR3: CASSLGQGRETQYF; DNA: TGTGCCAGCAGCTTGGGACAGGGCCGGGAGACCCAGTACTTC
size: .; J: TRBJ1-3; V: TRBV7-9; D: TRBD1; CDR3: CASSSTGKSGNTIYF; DNA: TGTGCCAGCAGCTCGACAGGGAAATCTGGAAACACCATATATTTT
size: .; J: TRBJ2-1; V: TRBV10-1; D: .; CDR3: CASSEAPQASNEQFF; DNA: TGCGCCAGCAGTGAGGCCCCGCAGGCGTCGAATGAGCAGTTCTTC
size: .; J: TRBJ1-2; V: TRBV2; D: .; CDR3: CASAHNSNYGYTF; DNA: TGTGCCAGCGCCCACAACAGTAACTATGGCTACACCTTC
size: .; J: TRBJ2-5; V: TRBV5-1; D: TRBD1; CDR3: CASSYGTGETQYF; DNA: TGCGCCAGCAGCTACGGGACAGGGGAGACCCAGTACTTC
size: .; J: TRBJ1-3; V: TRBV18; D: .; CDR3: CASSNRGNTIYF; DNA: TGTGCCAGCTCAAACAGGGGAAACACCATATATTTT
size: few; J: TRBJ1-2; V: TRBV12-3/TRBV12-4; D: .; CDR3: CASRPTDSDGYTF; DNA: TGTGCCAGCAGGCCGACAGACTCCGATGGCTACACCTTC
size: .; J: TRBJ2-1; V: TRBV3-1/TRBV3-2; D: .; CDR3: CASSLLLPQANEQFF; DNA: TGTGCCAGCAGCTTACTCCTTCCCCAGGCCAATGAGCAGTTCTTC